These 20 T cell receptor beta chains originate from one sample sequenced in a study of cytomegalovirus exposure and HLA in healthy donors. The PCR used 60 Vbeta and 13 Jbeta primers. Here immunoSEQ multiplex PCR was the method, and the copy in TCRdb shows in-frame clones only, minus some. The repertoire holds 140,000 or so clones, with about 72% as singletons. The specimen sequenced was PBMCs. Source of these receptors: a man aged 55 to 70 in good health and CMV-seronegative.

The chain has TRBV6-1 and TRBJ1-3; D is undetermined. This CDR3 is built from 14 residues. Trimming left V 6 bases short and J 4 bases short, with 13 bases between. CDR1 is MNHNS, CDR2 SASEGT, per germline. CDR3 sequence: CASSPTSSGNTIYF. DNA for the CDR3: TGTGCCAGCAGCCCGACTAGTTCGGGAAACACCATATATTTT.

The CDR3 sequence: CASSWGPSPNEKLFF. CDR3 nucleotides: TGTGCCAGCAGTTGGGGGCCATCACCTAATGAAAAACTGTTTTTT. The chain combines TRBV6-5 with TRBJ1-4; a possible D gene is TRBD1 (6 bases). Trimming shortened V by 4 bases and J by 3 bases, and 12 bases separated the two germline ends. The CDR3 length is 15 residues. Per germline, CDR1 MNHEY and CDR2 SVGAGI.

The V and J genes are TRBV5-1 and TRBJ2-5; TRBD2 agrees at 7 bases. V lost 6 bases, J lost 4 bases, and 12 bases stayed unmatched. The CDR3 has 15 amino acids. CDR1 SGHRS and CDR2 YFSETQ come from the germline V gene. The DNA for the CDR3 is TGCGCCAGCAACTACGGCGGGAGACAAGGAGAGACCCAGTACTTC. Encoded protein: CASNYGGRQGETQYF.

The chain combines TRBV4-1 with TRBJ2-3, with 10 bases matching TRBD2. CDR1 is MGHRA, CDR2 YSYEKL, per germline. J was trimmed by 5 bases and V by 0 bases; bases with no gene match: 8. The CDR3 extends over 17 amino acids. CDR3 loop: CASSQDVAGGVLDTQYF. The CDR3 region has the DNA TGCGCCAGCAGCCAAGACGTAGCGGGAGGAGTCTTAGATACGCAGTATTTT.

The chain has TRBV7-2 and TRBJ1-5, with TRBD1 as a possible D gene (6 bases). CDR1 and CDR2 (germline): SGHTA, FQGNSA. This CDR3 comprises 15 residues. Trimming stripped 2 bases from V and 4 bases from J, with 12 bases between. CDR3 sequence (DNA): TGTGCCAGCAGCTTAATAAGGACAGTGAATCAGCCCCAGCATTTT. Protein product: CASSLIRTVNQPQHF. Supplemented by reference TRBV7-2 and TRBJ1-5, the full variable domain reads GAGVSQSPSNKVTEKGKDVELRCDPISGHTALYWYRQSLGQGLEFLIYFQGNSAPDKSGLPSDRFSAERTGGSVSTLTIQRTQQEDSAVYLCASSLIRTVNQPQHFGDGTRLSIL.

This chain links TRBV7-9 with TRBJ2-7, with D maybe TRBD1 (7 bases). This CDR3 is built from 13 residues. Germline loops: CDR1 SEHNR, CDR2 FQNEAQ (reference sequence). Between the trimmed V and J ends, which lost 3 bases and 10 bases, there was a span of 16 bases. Written as DNA, the CDR3 is TGTGCCAGCAGCTTCGCAGGGGGGCACTCTCAGTACTTC. This gives the protein CASSFAGGHSQYF.

The chain has TRBV30 and TRBJ2-1, with 11 bases matching TRBD2. The CDR3 loop spans 15 amino acids. Germline values: CDR1 GTSNPN, CDR2 SVGIG (reference sequence). Losses at the gene ends were 2 bases for V and 2 bases for J; bases not matched to a gene: 2. The CDR3 here is CAWSKTSGAYNEQFF. DNA of the CDR3: TGTGCCTGGAGTAAGACTAGCGGGGCCTACAATGAGCAGTTCTTC. Supplemented by reference TRBV30 and TRBJ2-1, the full variable domain reads SQTIHQWPATLVQPVGSPLSLECTVEGTSNPNLYWYRQAAGRGLQLLFYSVGIGQISSEVPQNLSASRPQDRQFILSSKKLLLSDSGFYLCAWSKTSGAYNEQFFGPGTRLTVL.

The rearrangement uses TRBV28 and TRBJ2-3; D is ambiguous. The CDR3 loop spans 14 amino acids. Deletions cut 5 bases from V and 2 bases from J, with 11 bases between. CDR1 is MDHEN and CDR2 is SYDVKM in the germline V gene. The CDR3 coding sequence is TGTGCCAGCAGTCGGCGGCAGAACACAGATACGCAGTATTTT. Protein: CASSRRQNTDTQYF.

There are a few counts of this clone. The chain carries TRBV7-3 and TRBJ1-2; 8 positions agree with TRBD1. Unmatched junction bases numbered 6, after V lost 5 bases and J lost 4 bases. CDR3 size: 14 residues. The germline V gene has CDR1 SGHTA and CDR2 FQGTGA. The chain's CDR3 is CASSPDRASYGYTF. Here the CDR3 DNA reads TGTGCCAGCAGCCCGGACAGGGCGTCCTATGGCTACACCTTC.

The V and J genes are TRBV19 and TRBJ2-1; 10 bases agree with TRBD1. The CDR3 sequence is 17 residues long. The germline gives CDR1 LNHDA, CDR2 SQIVND (reference sequence). The ends lost 3 bases at V and 4 bases at J; junction bases unmatched: 9. The DNA for the CDR3 is TGTGCCAGTAGTATTATCCGGGCGGGACAGGGGTACAATGAGCAGTTCTTC. This encodes CASSIIRAGQGYNEQFF.

This clone appeared once. The rearrangement uses TRBV19 and TRBJ2-7, with 11 positions matching TRBD1. The CDR3 spans 14 residues. With V trimmed by 6 bases and J by 3 bases, 4 bases remained unmatched. Germline CDR1 is LNHDA and CDR2 is SQIVND (reference sequence). The CDR3 DNA reads TGTGCCAGTAGAACCGGGACAGGGGGCTACGAGCAGTACTTC. It specifies CASRTGTGGYEQYF.

The chain has TRBV6-5 and TRBJ1-1, with D possibly being TRBD1 (6 bases). Germline V lookup: CDR1 MNHEY, CDR2 SVGAGI. The CDR3 loop spans 15 amino acids. Trimming shortened V by 6 bases and J by 0 bases, and 14 bases separated the two germline ends. The CDR3 loop reads CASSPRWGLNTEAFF. In DNA, the CDR3 is TGTGCCAGCAGCCCAAGGTGGGGGCTGAACACTGAAGCTTTCTTT.

This CDR3 reads CASSKGTSGANVLTF. In nucleotides, the CDR3 is TGTGCCAGTAGTAAAGGGACATCCGGGGCCAACGTCCTGACTTTC. V and J are TRBV19 and TRBJ2-6; D may be TRBD1 (6 bases). The germline V and J ends were trimmed by 4 bases and 4 bases, with 11 bases remaining between them. The CDR3 contains 15 residues. Germline CDR1 and CDR2: LNHDA and SQIVND (reference sequence).

The chain links TRBV10-3 to TRBJ2-7; D ambiguous. V gave up 0 bases and J gave up 5 bases, with 14 bases separating them. The CDR3 covers 15 residues. Germline V gene sequence: CDR1 ENHRY, CDR2 SYGVKD. For the CDR3, the DNA is TGTGCCATCAGTGAGTCTTTAGAGAGGTTCGACGAGCAGTACTTC. This translates into CAISESLERFDEQYF.

V and J are TRBV29-1 and TRBJ2-7, with 13 bases that match TRBD2. The junction had 0 bases not matched to a gene; V was cut back by 4 bases and J by 0 bases. The CDR3 is 14 amino acids. Germline values: CDR1 SQVTM, CDR2 ANQGSEA. DNA of the CDR3: TGCAGCGTTGGGACTAGCGGGAGCTCCTACGAGCAGTACTTC. Protein: CSVGTSGSSYEQYF.

This chain connects TRBV5-1 to TRBJ2-7; TRBD1 matches at 9 bases. CDR1 and CDR2 (germline): SGHRS, YFSETQ. The J segment lost 1 base and the V segment lost 1 base, leaving 9 bases of the junction unmatched. The CDR3 runs 17 residues. CDR3 sequence reads: CASSLYSADRGSYEQYF. The DNA of the CDR3 is TGCGCCAGCAGCTTGTACTCTGCGGACAGGGGTTCCTACGAGCAGTACTTC.

The gene calls are TRBV4-3 and TRBJ2-1, with TRBD2 identical over 12 bases. Unmatched junction bases numbered 0, after V lost 1 base and J lost 2 bases. The CDR3 sequence is 16 residues long. The germline V gene encodes CDR1 LGHNA and CDR2 YSLEER. The CDR3 protein is CASSQGLAGAYNEQFF. The CDR3 coding sequence is TGCGCCAGCAGCCAAGGACTAGCGGGAGCCTACAATGAGCAGTTCTTC.

V gene TRBV27 combines with J gene TRBJ2-7; the match to TRBD1 covers 7 bases. The J segment lost 0 bases and the V segment lost 2 bases, leaving 4 bases of the junction unmatched. This CDR3 has 15 amino acids. Germline V gene sequence: CDR1 MNHEY, CDR2 SMNVEV (reference sequence). DNA of the CDR3: TGTGCCAGCAGTTTAAAAGGGGGCAACTCCTACGAGCAGTACTTC. Its protein product is CASSLKGGNSYEQYF.

The chain recombines TRBV7-2 with TRBJ1-1; TRBD1 is a possible D gene (6 bases). Germline V gene sequence: CDR1 SGHTA, CDR2 FQGNSA. V gave up 6 bases and J gave up 6 bases, with 17 bases separating them. This CDR3 is 14 amino acids long. In DNA, the CDR3 is TGTGCCAGCAGTCCGGAACAGGGAAAGCCTGAAGCTTTCTTT. Residues: CASSPEQGKPEAFF.

The rearrangement links TRBV19 to TRBJ2-2; D is uncertain. Germline values: CDR1 LNHDA, CDR2 SQIVND (reference sequence). The length of the CDR3 is 15 residues. V lost 7 bases to trimming and J lost 1 base, with 13 bases between them. The DNA of the CDR3 is TGTGCCAGTACCTCGTTTACTGGGAACACCGGGGAGCTGTTTTTT. Translation gives CASTSFTGNTGELFF.